This T cell receptor beta chain was profiled in a study of blood T cell repertoires in COVID-19 (dated by TCRdb to 2019 to 2021). Context from the whole study: Collaborator samples came from the United States, Italy and Spain and covered acute and convalescent phases of COVID-19. The material from the prospective study consisted of cDNA or gDNA derived from T cells, B-cell-depleted T cells, or PBMCs. The dataset comprised deeply sampled blood TCRbeta repertoires from subjects exposed to, actively infected with, or recovered from COVID-19. A freely available public database, intended as a resource for researchers studying the immune response to SARS-CoV-2, is where the repertoires were released. Samples were obtained from the ongoing ImmuneRACE study (first 160 participants) and from about 1,300 subjects provided by 6 global collaborators. Nearly every sample came with metadata listing a de-identified subject ID, COVID-19 status, age in years and sex. HLA class I and class II types, where available, came from metadata supplied by the sample provider rather than from assay-based typing. The paper as a whole reports these results and caveats: How much clinical and demographic metadata was included differed by source and by participant, and the metadata was provided uncurated.

Cut back by 4 bases and 4 bases, the V and J ends lie 13 bases apart. Looking up the germline V gene yields CDR1 SQVTM and CDR2 ANQGSEA. The CDR3 runs 14 residues from the cysteine to the phenylalanine. Left in the record is the CDR3 DNA by itself, 42 bases read in frame from the first base. Collaborating institutions collected whole blood in K2EDTA tubes following their own protocols. For TCRbeta analysis, collaborators shipped samples as frozen whole blood, isolated PBMCs, or DNA extracted from either of those sample types. Comment on this clone: Its antigen is still unknown. No much larger clone is present one base from it, and per-base qualities are unavailable.

The immunoSEQ Assay, a bias-controlled multiplex PCR, was used to amplify TCRbeta CDR3 regions from genomic DNA. The study's processing was this. Within the assay, amplification of reference gene primers was used to estimate how many nucleated cells each sample contained. To quantify the absolute abundance of each unique TCRbeta CDR3 rearrangement, sequence reads were collapsed and filtered. For each sample, productive Simpson clonality was calculated by taking the square root of Simpson's diversity index across productive rearrangements. In its TCRdb copy, this immuneACCESS table keeps in-frame sequences only and misses some clones. Where compared with another copy, unresolved V genes explain less than half of these, and the others have no known cause. V and J calls and clone size follow that table, whereas D and trimming were derived from the DNA. The sample contains about 67,000 clones, around 86% of them found a single time. The ten largest clonotypes hold around 5% of the sample.

The chain joins TRBV29-1 to TRBJ2-2; too little of a D gene remains to name it. What was sequenced was peripheral blood. This sequence was found in a man aged 45-65 years with active COVID-19. The DNA is as follows: TGCAGCGTTGTTCGGCAGGCCACCACCGGGGAGCTGTTTTTT. Protein translation: CSVVRQATTGELFF.